This T cell receptor (beta chain) was obtained from a study of T cell changes during pregnancy in multiple sclerosis. The protocol was immunoSEQ multiplex PCR, while the TCRdb copy is restricted to in-frame clones and leaves out a portion. The sample holds about 85,000 clones, approximately 90% seen once. The sequences come from peripheral blood, collected in the first trimester of pregnancy. The clonotype originates from a female donor with multiple sclerosis, enrolled in a pregnancy study.

The chain's CDR3 is CASSFGGGQETQYF. For the CDR3, the DNA is TGTGCCAGCAGCTTCGGGGGGGGACAAGAGACCCAGTACTTC. The rearrangement uses TRBV5-6 and TRBJ2-5, with 8 bases lining up with TRBD2. The CDR3 extends over 14 amino acids. The V and J ends lost 2 bases and 2 bases, in that order; junction bases with no gene match: 2. Germline V gene lookup returns CDR1 SGHDT and CDR2 YYEEEE.